This TCR beta chain was recovered during a study of vaccination effects on CD4 cells after COVID-19. Ahead of sequencing, the ViraFEST assay grew antigen-specific CD4+ T cells using viral peptide pools. After roughly eleven days in culture, the CD4+ T cells were isolated. By PCR, the person was confirmed to have had SARS-CoV-2 infection between March and December 2020. The participants, recipients of two vaccine doses, got either BNT162b2 or mRNA-1273. This CDR3 region has 16 residues. Trimming took 5 bases from V and 4 from J, leaving 20 bases between them. The V gene's germline CDR1 is SGHTA and CDR2 FQGNSA. Produced via immunoSEQ multiplex PCR; TCRdb's table is partial and in-frame only. The sample yields 14,000 or so clones, around 82% seen once. About this clone: Its antigen is as yet unknown.

This chain links TRBV7-2 with TRBJ2-5; D is uncertain. Sequencing used CD4+ T cells from PBMCs cultured with SARS-CoV-2 spike peptides, obtained after COVID-19 vaccination. This TCR was recovered from a human donor who had a prior SARS-CoV-2 infection. CDR3 amino acids: CASSPIELGPPETQYF. CDR3 sequence (DNA): TGTGCCAGCAGCCCCATCGAGCTAGGACCACCAGAGACCCAGTACTTC.